This note documents a single T cell receptor beta chain sequence. The sample contains more than one DNA sequence encoding this CDR3. Trimming pared 2 bases from V and 8 bases from J, leaving 9 bases between. The CDR3 loop spans 13 amino acids. CDR1 and CDR2 (germline): MNHNY, SVGAGI (reference sequence). This entry comes from a study of blood T cell repertoires in COVID-19. The method was immunoSEQ multiplex PCR; TCRdb's version includes in-frame clones alone and lacks a portion of them. The top ten clones hold over 4% of a sample with roughly 140,000 clones, 80% of them seen once. The J gene is TRBJ1-4, the V gene TRBV6-6; TRBD1 is a possible D gene (6 bases). The receptor was derived from a woman aged 45-65 years with acute or convalescent COVID-19. The material sequenced was peripheral blood. This CDR3 is CASSYGTGEKLFF. The CDR3 DNA sequence: TGTGCCAGCAGTTACGGTACAGGGGAAAAACTGTTTTTT.